The 29 T cell receptor beta chains below were found in one sample sequenced in a study of cytomegalovirus exposure and HLA in healthy donors. The PCR ran on 60 Vbeta and 13 Jbeta primers. Here immunoSEQ multiplex PCR was the method, and the copy in TCRdb shows in-frame clones only, minus some. The sample lists 90,000 to 150,000 clones, over 60% occurring once. Material for sequencing was PBMCs. These receptors were obtained from a woman under 40 in good health and CMV-seropositive.

This chain links TRBV28 with TRBJ1-4; D is perhaps TRBD1 (5 bases). The V and J ends lost 3 bases and 8 bases respectively, with 10 bases between them. Per the germline V gene, CDR1 is MDHEN and CDR2 is SYDVKM. The CDR3 has 13 amino acids. This chain's CDR3 is CASSLLTDEKLFF. The CDR3 region has the DNA TGTGCCAGCAGTTTGTTGACAGACGAAAAACTGTTTTTT.

The chain combines TRBV5-1 with TRBJ2-5; D possibly corresponds to TRBD2 (5 bases). The ends were cut back, 4 bases at V and 1 base at J, with 11 bases in the middle. The V gene's germline CDR1 is SGHRS and CDR2 YFSETQ. CDR3 length equals 14 residues. The DNA of the CDR3 is TGCGCCAGCAGCCCCCTAGCCCCCCAAGAGACCCAGTACTTC. Encoded protein: CASSPLAPQETQYF.

The J gene is TRBJ1-1, the V gene TRBV6-6; D uncertain. This CDR3 contains 11 residues. The germline V gene has CDR1 MNHNY and CDR2 SVGAGI (reference sequence). V lost 8 bases to trimming and J lost 1 base, with 5 bases between them. The CDR3 loop reads CASGRNTEAFF. The CDR3 DNA sequence: TGTGCCAGCGGGAGGAACACTGAAGCTTTCTTT.

The chain recombines TRBV6-6 with TRBJ1-1; D call uncertain. Germline values: CDR1 MNHNY, CDR2 SVGAGI (reference sequence). The CDR3 consists of 13 residues. Trimming pared 2 bases from V and 4 bases from J, leaving 8 bases between. CDR3 sequence: CASSYEPGTEAFF. CDR3 DNA: TGTGCCAGCAGTTACGAGCCAGGCACTGAAGCTTTCTTT.

The CDR3: CASSLGGDSFDGYTF. Here the CDR3 DNA reads TGTGCCAGCAGCTTGGGGGGCGACAGTTTCGATGGCTACACCTTC. The V gene is TRBV5-4, the J gene TRBJ1-2; a possible D gene is TRBD1 (5 bases). The V end lost 0 bases, the J end lost 6 bases, and 15 bases lay between the germline ends. This CDR3 spans 15 amino acids. The germline CDR1 and CDR2 sequences are SGHNT and YYREEE (reference sequence).

The genes are TRBV28 and TRBJ1-2; 8 bases align to TRBD1. The V gene's germline CDR1 is MDHEN and CDR2 SYDVKM. CDR3 length: 14 residues. Trimming cost V 6 bases and J 6 bases; bases outside gene matches: 9. This chain's CDR3 is CASRRTGRVDGYTF. CDR3 nucleotide sequence: TGTGCCAGCAGGCGGACAGGGCGAGTGGATGGCTACACCTTC.

This clone was picked up one time. This rearrangement joins TRBV2 to TRBJ2-7; 7 bases map to TRBD1. V trimming: 9 bases; J trimming: 2 bases; junction bases outside the gene matches: 13. This CDR3 has 15 amino acids. Germline V gene data show CDR1 as SNHLY and CDR2 as FYNNEI. CDR3 sequence reads: CASNRPGTDTYEQYF. The CDR3, as DNA: TGTGCCAGTAACCGTCCCGGGACAGATACCTACGAGCAGTACTTC. Combining the CDR3 with reference TRBV2 and TRBJ2-7 gives the whole variable domain EPEVTQTPSHQVTQMGQEVILRCVPISNHLYFYWYRQILGQKVEFLVSFYNNEISEKSEIFDDQFSVERPDGSNFTLKIRSTKLEDSAMYFCASNRPGTDTYEQYFGPGTRLTVT.

J is TRBJ2-1 and V is TRBV28; D gene uncertain. Trimming took off 5 bases at V and 5 bases at J, with 13 bases between the two ends. This CDR3 is 14 amino acids long. Per the germline V gene, CDR1 is MDHEN and CDR2 is SYDVKM. CDR3 DNA: TGTGCCAGCAGTACGTGGGCAGTAAACAATGAGCAGTTCTTC. It encodes CASSTWAVNNEQFF.

As to this clone: The sample contains more than one DNA sequence encoding this CDR3. CDR3 residues: CASSFNRGDYGYTF. The CDR3 coding sequence is TGTGCCAGCAGCTTCAACAGGGGTGACTATGGCTACACCTTC. The V gene is TRBV5-4, the J gene TRBJ1-2, with 7 nucleotides matching TRBD1. The CDR3 totals 14 residues. With V trimmed by 2 bases and J by 3 bases, 4 bases remained unmatched. Germline assignment: CDR1 SGHNT and CDR2 YYREEE (reference sequence).

J is TRBJ1-6 and V is TRBV16; D remains ambiguous. V lost 0 bases and J 3 bases, leaving 9 bases between the germline ends. Germline CDR1 reads KGHSY; CDR2 reads FQNENV. This CDR3 comprises 16 residues. The DNA of the CDR3 is TGTGCCAGCAGCCAATCGAGGCGAATCTATAATTCACCCCTCCACTTT. This translates into CASSQSRRIYNSPLHF.

The gene calls are TRBV28 and TRBJ1-4; D unresolved. This CDR3 has 16 amino acids. CDR1 and CDR2 from the germline V gene are MDHEN and SYDVKM. Trimming took 6 bases from V and 3 from J, leaving 17 bases between them. The CDR3 loop reads CASSPNPARANEKLFF. The CDR3 DNA reads TGTGCCAGCAGCCCGAACCCCGCGCGGGCTAATGAAAAACTGTTTTTT.

The rearrangement joins TRBV27 to TRBJ1-6, with no clear D. There are 15 residues in the CDR3. V was clipped by 5 bases and J by 1 base, with 9 bases between them. CDR1 is MNHEY, CDR2 SMNVEV, per germline (reference sequence). The CDR3 nucleotides are TGTGCCAGCAGTCTCGAGGTGTCCTATAATTCACCCCTCCACTTT. Its translation: CASSLEVSYNSPLHF.

The V gene is TRBV28, the J gene TRBJ1-5, with TRBD1 matching over 10 bases. The germline V gene has CDR1 MDHEN and CDR2 SYDVKM. V was clipped by 3 bases and J by 5 bases; unmatched bases: 7. The CDR3 has 16 residues. The CDR3 DNA follows: TGTGCCAGCAGTTTCCGACAGGGGGCTTGGGATCAGCCCCAGCATTTT. Its protein is CASSFRQGAWDQPQHF.

The gene calls are TRBV6-4 and TRBJ1-4, with no clear D. V was pared by 4 bases and J by 8 bases, with 23 bases between. The CDR3 consists of 17 residues. Germline-derived CDR1 and CDR2 are MRHNA and SNTAGT. This CDR3 is CASSGPPTAASREKLFF. The CDR3 DNA reads TGTGCCAGCAGTGGCCCCCCCACAGCGGCCTCTAGGGAAAAACTGTTTTTT.

This chain connects TRBV5-5 to TRBJ1-5, with a weak D call TRBD1 (5 bases). The CDR3 is 15 residues long. The V gene lost 1 base and the J gene lost 0 bases, with 8 bases spanning the gap. CDR1 SGHKS and CDR2 YYEKEE come from the germline V gene (reference sequence). The DNA for the CDR3 is TGTGCCAGCAGCTTGAACAGGCGTAGCAATCAGCCCCAGCATTTT. Its translation: CASSLNRRSNQPQHF.

The genes are TRBV5-1 and TRBJ1-2; possible D gene TRBD1, 5 bases. Looked up from germline, CDR1 is SGHRS and CDR2 is YFSETQ. Trimming took off 5 bases at V and 6 bases at J, with 17 bases between the two ends. This CDR3 region has 14 residues. The CDR3 loop reads CASRETSRQNGYTF. In nucleotides, the CDR3 is TGCGCCAGCAGGGAAACCTCACGACAGAATGGCTACACCTTC.

The gene calls are TRBV7-2 and TRBJ2-1; 10 nucleotides agree with TRBD2. Germline trimming cut 3 bases from V and 3 bases from J; bases unmatched to any gene: 2. Germline V gives CDR1 SGHTA, CDR2 FQGNSA. The CDR3 runs 15 residues. CDR3 sequence: CASSFLAGVYNEQFF. CDR3 DNA sequence: TGTGCCAGCAGCTTTCTAGCGGGGGTCTACAATGAGCAGTTCTTC. The complete variable domain, with remaining parts taken from reference TRBV7-2 and TRBJ2-1, reads GAGVSQSPSNKVTEKGKDVELRCDPISGHTALYWYRQSLGQGLEFLIYFQGNSAPDKSGLPSDRFSAERTGGSVSTLTIQRTQQEDSAVYLCASSFLAGVYNEQFFGPGTRLTVL.

The CDR3 reads CSVEGSATGNTGELFF. The CDR3 DNA reads as TGCAGCGTTGAAGGGTCCGCGACAGGGAACACCGGGGAGCTGTTTTTT. The J gene is TRBJ2-2, the V gene TRBV29-1, with a possible D match to TRBD1 (6 bases). The CDR3 is 16 amino acids. V lost 1 base and J 1 base, leaving 13 bases between the germline ends. Per germline, CDR1 SQVTM and CDR2 ANQGSEA.

CDR3 in DNA: TGCGCCAGCAGCCAAGAAGCAGGGACAGATACGCAGTATTTT. It yields the protein CASSQEAGTDTQYF. J is TRBJ2-3 and V is TRBV4-3; a possible D gene is TRBD1 (5 bases). Trimming removed 0 bases at V and 3 bases at J, with 7 bases between. This CDR3 has 14 amino acids. Germline-derived CDR1 and CDR2 are LGHNA and YSLEER.

The V call is TRBV7-8, the J call TRBJ1-1, with a possible D match to TRBD1 (5 bases). The CDR3 has 16 residues. V lost 1 base and J 5 bases, leaving 17 bases between the germline ends. The V gene's germline CDR1 is SGHVS and CDR2 FQNEAQ. The CDR3 sequence: CASSLVNGQGGTEAFF. The CDR3 nucleotides read TGTGCCAGCAGCTTAGTGAATGGGCAGGGTGGGACTGAAGCTTTCTTT. The full variable domain, in which reference TRBV7-8 and TRBJ1-1 provide the parts outside the CDR3, is GAGVSQSPRYKVAKRGQDVALRCDPISGHVSLFWYQQALGQGPEFLTYFQNEAQLDKSGLPSDRFFAERPEGSVSTLKIQRTQQEDSAVYLCASSLVNGQGGTEAFFGQGTRLTVV.

The genes are TRBV7-3 and TRBJ1-3; D is perhaps TRBD1 (5 bases). Germline V gene data show CDR1 as SGHTA and CDR2 as FQGTGA. The CDR3 runs to 16 residues. Deletions cut 5 bases from V and 3 bases from J, with 17 bases between. This CDR3 is CASSRDSVGFGNTIYF. CDR3 nucleotide sequence: TGTGCCAGCAGCCGTGACAGTGTGGGGTTTGGAAACACCATATATTTT. The variable domain in full, with the rest retrieved from reference TRBV7-3 and TRBJ1-3, is GAGVSQTPSNKVTEKGKYVELRCDPISGHTALYWYRQSLGQGPEFLIYFQGTGAADDSGLPNDRFFAVRPEGSVSTLKIQRTERGDSAVYLCASSRDSVGFGNTIYFGEGSWLTVV.

The chain links TRBV5-1 to TRBJ1-1; 10 bases map to TRBD1. The CDR3 length is 17 residues. V lost 0 bases, J lost 7 bases, and 12 bases stayed unmatched. CDR1 is SGHRS and CDR2 is YFSETQ in the germline V gene. CDR3 residues: CASSLGQGAPTRVEAFF. CDR3 DNA sequence: TGCGCCAGCAGCTTGGGACAGGGGGCCCCCACCAGGGTTGAAGCTTTCTTT.

CDR3 residues: CASSLSLSDRFEQYF. CDR3 nucleotides: TGTGCCAGCAGCTTATCGCTTAGCGACAGGTTCGAGCAGTACTTC. V and J are TRBV7-2 and TRBJ2-7, with D possibly TRBD1 on 6 matching bases. Germline values: CDR1 SGHTA, CDR2 FQGNSA. The CDR3 runs to 15 residues. The V end was cut by 2 bases, the J end by 6 bases, with 17 bases between. The complete variable domain, with remaining parts taken from reference TRBV7-2 and TRBJ2-7, reads GAGVSQSPSNKVTEKGKDVELRCDPISGHTALYWYRQSLGQGLEFLIYFQGNSAPDKSGLPSDRFSAERTGGSVSTLTIQRTQQEDSAVYLCASSLSLSDRFEQYFGPGTRLTVT.

V is TRBV18 and J is TRBJ1-5, with TRBD1 identical over 9 bases. CDR1 and CDR2 (germline): KGHSH, LQKENI. The length of the CDR3 is 15 residues. V dropped 0 bases and J dropped 7; count of bases not matched to a gene: 4. CDR3: CASSPPGQGPQPQHF. The CDR3 DNA reads TGTGCCAGCTCACCACCGGGACAGGGTCCACAGCCCCAGCATTTT. The variable domain in full, with the rest retrieved from reference TRBV18 and TRBJ1-5, is NAGVMQNPRHLVRRRGQEARLRCSPMKGHSHVYWYRQLPEEGLKFMVYLQKENIIDESGMPKERFSAEFPKEGPSILRIQQVVRGDSAAYFCASSPPGQGPQPQHFGDGTRLSIL.

V gene TRBV18 combines with J gene TRBJ2-3, with a tentative D call TRBD1 (5 bases). This CDR3 has 17 amino acids. CDR1 is KGHSH and CDR2 is LQKENI in the germline V gene. V shed 0 bases and J shed 4 bases, with 17 bases lying between them. The CDR3 sequence: CASSPPLEWGSADTQYF. The CDR3 nucleotides read TGTGCCAGCTCACCACCTCTAGAATGGGGCTCCGCAGATACGCAGTATTTT.

The table lists this clone with a few counts. This rearrangement joins TRBV29-1 to TRBJ1-1; 9 bases line up with TRBD1. Germline lookup yields CDR1 SQVTM and CDR2 ANQGSEA. The ends lost 5 bases at V and 1 base at J; junction bases unmatched: 2. CDR3 length: 13 residues. The CDR3, as DNA: TGCAGCGTTTCGACAGGGGGGAACACTGAAGCTTTCTTT. Translated, it gives CSVSTGGNTEAFF.

V and J are TRBV7-2 and TRBJ1-2; TRBD1 matches at 8 bases. The germline CDR1 and CDR2 sequences are SGHTA and FQGNSA. V trimming: 1 base; J trimming: 6 bases; junction bases outside the gene matches: 7. The CDR3 has 15 residues. CDR3 in amino acids: CASSLVTQGANGYTF. For the CDR3, the DNA is TGTGCCAGCAGCTTAGTGACTCAGGGGGCCAATGGCTACACCTTC.

This clone was recorded a few times. The chain recombines TRBV11-2 with TRBJ2-5; D may be TRBD1 (7 bases). Between the trimmed V and J ends, which lost 5 bases and 2 bases, there was a span of 15 bases. The CDR3 spans 15 residues. The germline V gene encodes CDR1 SGHAT and CDR2 FQNNGV. The CDR3 DNA reads as TGTGCCAGCAGCGCAATGACAGGGAGGCAAGAGACCCAGTACTTC. It yields the protein CASSAMTGRQETQYF.

This clone was seen only a few times. V usage is TRBV7-2 and J usage is TRBJ2-6; TRBD1 agrees at 8 bases. V trimming: 4 bases; J trimming: 0 bases; junction bases outside the gene matches: 2. In germline, CDR1 is SGHTA, CDR2 FQGNSA. The CDR3 is 16 amino acids. As DNA, the CDR3 is TGTGCCAGCAGCTCGCAGGGGGCCTCTGGGGCCAACGTCCTGACTTTC. It codes for CASSSQGASGANVLTF.